The 3 T cell receptor beta chains presented below share a single source sample, sequenced in a study of CD8 T cells in ankylosing spondylitis. TCRdb re-called the 5' RACE reads through MiXCR, storing one row per CDR3 protein. The top ten hold 9.1% of the sample, which has 250,000 to 400,000 distinct CDR3 sequences, around a tenth seen once. Sequenced input: blood, either unsorted or a sorted T cell fraction (not recorded which). All receptors derive from a female donor with ankylosing spondylitis or in good health (not recorded which).

This clonotype appeared many times. The chain is built from TRBV20-1 and TRBJ1-6; D is perhaps TRBD1 (5 bases). Germline V gene data show CDR1 as DFQATT and CDR2 as SNEGSKA (reference sequence). The CDR3 totals 14 residues. V was trimmed by 6 bases and J by 7 bases, leaving 16 bases between them. The DNA for the CDR3 is TGCAGTGCACGCCCGGGACCGATAAATTCACCCCTCCACTTT. This translates into CSARPGPINSPLHF.

Ten or more counts support this clonotype. The V and J genes are TRBV7-2 and TRBJ2-7, with 9 bases fitting TRBD2. Germline V CDR1 and CDR2: SGHTA, FQGNSA. This CDR3 contains 15 residues. Trimming cost V 5 bases and J 2 bases; bases outside gene matches: 7. This CDR3 is CASSHSSGTPYEQYF. In DNA, the CDR3 is TGTGCCAGCAGCCATTCTAGCGGGACCCCCTACGAGCAGTACTTC.

The chain combines TRBV7-9 with TRBJ2-1; 8 bases are shared with TRBD2. With 1 base clipped from V and 4 bases from J, the junction kept 3 bases outside the gene matches. Germline values: CDR1 SEHNR, CDR2 FQNEAQ (reference sequence). The CDR3 sequence is 15 residues long. The CDR3 loop is CASSLDLAGYNEQFF. The CDR3 bases are TGTGCCAGCAGCTTAGACCTAGCGGGTTACAATGAGCAGTTCTTC.